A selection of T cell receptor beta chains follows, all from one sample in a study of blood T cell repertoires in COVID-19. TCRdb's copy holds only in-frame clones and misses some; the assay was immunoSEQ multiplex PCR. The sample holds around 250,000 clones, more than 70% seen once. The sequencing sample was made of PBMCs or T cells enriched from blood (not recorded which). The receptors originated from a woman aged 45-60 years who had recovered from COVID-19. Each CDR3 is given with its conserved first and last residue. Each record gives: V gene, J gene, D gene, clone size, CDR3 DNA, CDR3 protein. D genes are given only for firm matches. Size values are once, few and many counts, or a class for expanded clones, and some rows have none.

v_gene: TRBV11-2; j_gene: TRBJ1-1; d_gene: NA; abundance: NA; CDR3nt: TGTGCCAGCAGCCAACGATCTCAAACGGGGAACACTGAAGCTTTCTTT; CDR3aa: CASSQRSQTGNTEAFF
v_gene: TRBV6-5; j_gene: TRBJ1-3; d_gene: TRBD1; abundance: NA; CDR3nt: TGTGCCAGCAGTTACTCGGCAGGGGGTGGAAACACCATATATTTT; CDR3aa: CASSYSAGGGNTIYF
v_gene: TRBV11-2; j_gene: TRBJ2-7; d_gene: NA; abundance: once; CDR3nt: TGTGCCAGCGAGGGAAACTCCTACGAGCAGTACTTC; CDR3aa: CASEGNSYEQYF
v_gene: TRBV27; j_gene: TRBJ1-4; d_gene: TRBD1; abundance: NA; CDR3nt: TGTGCCAGCAGTGACAACAGGGGCTTGGAAAAACTGTTTTTT; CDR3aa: CASSDNRGLEKLFF
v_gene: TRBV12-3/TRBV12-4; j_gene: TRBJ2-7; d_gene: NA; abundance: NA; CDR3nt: TGTGCCAGCAGTTTAGGCAAGCCCTACGAGCAGTACTTC; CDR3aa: CASSLGKPYEQYF
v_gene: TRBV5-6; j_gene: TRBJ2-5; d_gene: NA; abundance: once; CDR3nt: TGTGCCAGCATGTTCCGCGGCCCAGCCCTAGAGACCCAGTACTTC; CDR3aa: CASMFRGPALETQYF
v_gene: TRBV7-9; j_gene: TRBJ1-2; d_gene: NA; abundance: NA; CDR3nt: TGTGCCAGCAGCTTAGAGGAAACAGGCGGCCAGTCCTTC; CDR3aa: CASSLEETGGQSF
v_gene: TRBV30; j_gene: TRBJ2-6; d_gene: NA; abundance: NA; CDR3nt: TGTGCCTGGAGTTCCCTGTACTCTGGGGCCAACGTCCTGACTTTC; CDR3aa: CAWSSLYSGANVLTF
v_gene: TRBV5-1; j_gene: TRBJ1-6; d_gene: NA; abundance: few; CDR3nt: TGCGCCAGCAGGGATAGACAGGATTCACCCCTCCACTTT; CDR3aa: CASRDRQDSPLHF
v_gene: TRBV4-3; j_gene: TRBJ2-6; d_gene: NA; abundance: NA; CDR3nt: TGCGCCAGCAGCCAGCGACACCCTACGGGGTCTGGGGCCAACGTCCTGACTTTC; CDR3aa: CASSQRHPTGSGANVLTF
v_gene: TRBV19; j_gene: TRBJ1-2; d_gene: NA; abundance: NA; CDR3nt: TGTGCCAGTACTGCGGCCGGCTATGGCTACACCTTC; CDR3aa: CASTAAGYGYTF
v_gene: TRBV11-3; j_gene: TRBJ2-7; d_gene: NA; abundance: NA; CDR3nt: TGTGCCAGCAGCTTTAGCGGATACCTCTCCTACGAGCAGTACTTC; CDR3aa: CASSFSGYLSYEQYF
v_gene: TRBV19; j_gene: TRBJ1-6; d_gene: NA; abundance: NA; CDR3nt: TGTGCCAGTAGTATAAGCGCCAGTAATTCACCCCTCCACTTT; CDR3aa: CASSISASNSPLHF
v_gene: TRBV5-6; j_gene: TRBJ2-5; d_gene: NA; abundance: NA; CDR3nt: TGTGCCAGCAGCTACAATTGGGGGGTCCTCGAGGGAGAGACCCAGTACTTC; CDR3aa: CASSYNWGVLEGETQYF
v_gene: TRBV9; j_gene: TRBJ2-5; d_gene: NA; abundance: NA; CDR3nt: TGTGCCAGCAGCGTAGGATTCATGGAGGGCCCACAAGAGACCCAGTACTTC; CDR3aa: CASSVGFMEGPQETQYF
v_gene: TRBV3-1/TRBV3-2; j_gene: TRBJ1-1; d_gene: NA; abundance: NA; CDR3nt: TGTGCCAGCAGCCAGAGGGCGCAGAACACTGAAGCTTTCTTT; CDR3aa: CASSQRAQNTEAFF
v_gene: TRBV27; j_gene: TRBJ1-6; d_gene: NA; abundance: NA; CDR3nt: TGTGCCAGCAGACAAAACCCTAATTCACCCCTCCACTTT; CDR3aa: CASRQNPNSPLHF
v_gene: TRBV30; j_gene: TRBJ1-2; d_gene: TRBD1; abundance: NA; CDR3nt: TGTGCCTGGAGCAGACAGGGGGCGGATGGCTACACCTTC; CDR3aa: CAWSRQGADGYTF
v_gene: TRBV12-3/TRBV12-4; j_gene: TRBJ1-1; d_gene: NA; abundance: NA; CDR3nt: TGTGCCAGCAGGGGACTCCATATCACTGAAGCTTTCTTT; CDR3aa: CASRGLHITEAFF
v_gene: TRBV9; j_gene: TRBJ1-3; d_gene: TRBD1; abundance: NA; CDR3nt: TGTGCCAGCAGCGTCACAGGGGTCTCTGGAAACACCATATATTTT; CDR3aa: CASSVTGVSGNTIYF
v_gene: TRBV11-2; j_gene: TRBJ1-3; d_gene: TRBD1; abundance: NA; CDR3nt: TGTGCCAGCAGCTCTACAGGGGGCTCTGGAAACACCATATATTTT; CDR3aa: CASSSTGGSGNTIYF
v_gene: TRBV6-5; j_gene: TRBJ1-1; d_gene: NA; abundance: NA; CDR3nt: TGTGCCAGCAGGCCAATAGGCAGGGGCACTGAAGCTTTCTTT; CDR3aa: CASRPIGRGTEAFF
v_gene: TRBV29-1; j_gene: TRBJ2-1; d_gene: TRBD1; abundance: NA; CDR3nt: TGCAGCTTTCGGACAGGGGGGTTGGATGAGCAGTTCTTC; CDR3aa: CSFRTGGLDEQFF
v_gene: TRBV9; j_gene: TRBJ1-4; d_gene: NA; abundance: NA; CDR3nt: TGTGCCAGCAGCCCTCGACAGGACAAGCTAAATGAAAAACTGTTTTTT; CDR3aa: CASSPRQDKLNEKLFF
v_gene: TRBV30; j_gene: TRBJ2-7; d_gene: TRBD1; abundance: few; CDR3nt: TGTGCCTGCGCGGGACAGGGAGGCGAGCAGTACTTC; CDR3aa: CACAGQGGEQYF
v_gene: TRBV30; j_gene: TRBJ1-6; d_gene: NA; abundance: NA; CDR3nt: TGTGCCTGGAAGGTCAGGGATAATTCACCCCTCCACTTT; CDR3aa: CAWKVRDNSPLHF
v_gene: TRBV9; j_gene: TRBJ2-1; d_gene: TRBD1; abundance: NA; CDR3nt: TGTGCCAGCAGCGTAGCCGGGACAGATATCTACAATGAGCAGTTCTTC; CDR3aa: CASSVAGTDIYNEQFF
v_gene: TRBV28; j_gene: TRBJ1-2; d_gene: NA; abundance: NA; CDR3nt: TGTGCCACCTCTCCACAGCCTAACTATGGCTACACCTTC; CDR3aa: CATSPQPNYGYTF